This paragraph covers one TCR beta chain sequence. V was pared by 6 bases and J by 6 bases, with 15 bases between. The CDR3 is made up of 14 amino acids. Germline V CDR1 and CDR2: MNHEY, SVGAGI. Only in-frame clones appear in the TCRdb table, and some are missing; sequencing was by immunoSEQ multiplex PCR. Of hundreds of thousands of clones detected, 86% appear once; the ten largest clones hold under 1.5%. These data belong to a study of blood T cell repertoires in COVID-19. Across the whole study: The analysed material was cDNA or gDNA that came from T cells, B-cell-depleted T cells, or PBMCs.

This TCR came from a woman aged 25 to 39 with active or convalescent COVID-19. This chain connects TRBV6-5 to TRBJ1-5, with D maybe TRBD1 (6 bases). The sample consisted of peripheral blood. The DNA for the CDR3 is TGTGCCAGCAGGGAGGGGGGGGCCAGTCAGCCCCAGCATTTT. Amino acid sequence: CASREGGASQPQHF.